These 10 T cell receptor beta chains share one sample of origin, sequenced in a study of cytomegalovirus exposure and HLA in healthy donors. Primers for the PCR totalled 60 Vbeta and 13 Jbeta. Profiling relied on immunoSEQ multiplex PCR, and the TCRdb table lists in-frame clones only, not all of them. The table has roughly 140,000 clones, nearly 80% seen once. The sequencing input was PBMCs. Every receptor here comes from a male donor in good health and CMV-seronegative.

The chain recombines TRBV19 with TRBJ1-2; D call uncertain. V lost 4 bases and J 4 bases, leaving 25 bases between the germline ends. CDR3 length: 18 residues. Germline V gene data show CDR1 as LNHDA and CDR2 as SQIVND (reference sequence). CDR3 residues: CASSRMVGRSSRLYGYTF. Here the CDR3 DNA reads TGTGCCAGTAGTAGGATGGTAGGGAGAAGTTCCCGGCTCTATGGCTACACCTTC.

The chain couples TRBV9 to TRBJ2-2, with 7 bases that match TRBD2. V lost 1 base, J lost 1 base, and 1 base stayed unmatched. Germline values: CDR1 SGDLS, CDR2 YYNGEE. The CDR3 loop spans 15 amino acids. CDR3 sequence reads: CASSVLAVNTGELFF. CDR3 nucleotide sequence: TGTGCCAGCAGCGTACTAGCGGTGAACACCGGGGAGCTGTTTTTT.

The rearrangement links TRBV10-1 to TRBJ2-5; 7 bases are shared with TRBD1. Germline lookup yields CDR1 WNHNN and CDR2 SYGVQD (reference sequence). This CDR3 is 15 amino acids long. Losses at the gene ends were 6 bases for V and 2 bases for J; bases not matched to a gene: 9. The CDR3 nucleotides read TGCGCCAGCAGCCGGGGACAGCCCCCACAAGAGACCCAGTACTTC. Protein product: CASSRGQPPQETQYF.

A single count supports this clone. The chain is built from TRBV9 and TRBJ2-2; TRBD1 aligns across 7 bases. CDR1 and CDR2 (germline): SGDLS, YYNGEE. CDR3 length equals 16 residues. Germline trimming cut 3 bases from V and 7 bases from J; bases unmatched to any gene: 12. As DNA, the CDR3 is TGTGCCAGCAGCGCGGCCCGTACAGGGGCGGTCGGGGAGCTGTTTTTT. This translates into CASSAARTGAVGELFF.

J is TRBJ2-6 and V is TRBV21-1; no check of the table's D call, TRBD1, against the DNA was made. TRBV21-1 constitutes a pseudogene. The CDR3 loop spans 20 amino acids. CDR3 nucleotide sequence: TGTGCCAGCAGCAAAGCCATCGACAGGAAGACCCACTCTGGGGCCAACGTCCTGACTTTC. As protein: CASSKAIDRKTHSGANVLTF.

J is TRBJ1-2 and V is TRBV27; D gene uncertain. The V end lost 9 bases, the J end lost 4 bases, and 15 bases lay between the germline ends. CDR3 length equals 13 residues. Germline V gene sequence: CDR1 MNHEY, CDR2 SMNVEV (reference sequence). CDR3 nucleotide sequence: TGTGCCAGTACTAGGACGGGTGGCTATGGCTACACCTTC. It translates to CASTRTGGYGYTF.

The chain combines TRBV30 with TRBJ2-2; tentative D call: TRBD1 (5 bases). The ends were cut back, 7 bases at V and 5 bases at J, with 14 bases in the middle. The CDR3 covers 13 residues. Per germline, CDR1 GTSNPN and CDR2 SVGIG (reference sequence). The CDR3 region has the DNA TGTGCCTCCCAGGGCGACTGGACCGGGGAGCTGTTTTTT. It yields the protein CASQGDWTGELFF.

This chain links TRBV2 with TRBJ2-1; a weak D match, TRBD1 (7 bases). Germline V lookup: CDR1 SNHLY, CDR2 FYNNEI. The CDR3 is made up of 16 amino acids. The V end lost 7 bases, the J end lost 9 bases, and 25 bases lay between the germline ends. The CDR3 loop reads CASKIVQGRTAGEQFF. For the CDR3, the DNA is TGTGCCAGCAAAATCGTACAGGGGAGGACCGCAGGTGAGCAGTTCTTC. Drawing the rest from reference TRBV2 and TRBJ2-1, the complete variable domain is EPEVTQTPSHQVTQMGQEVILRCVPISNHLYFYWYRQILGQKVEFLVSFYNNEISEKSEIFDDQFSVERPDGSNFTLKIRSTKLEDSAMYFCASKIVQGRTAGEQFFGPGTRLTVL.

The CDR3 coding sequence is TGTGCCAGCAGCGCAATCGGGACACAGGATAATTCACCCCTCCACTTT. Amino acids: CASSAIGTQDNSPLHF. This rearrangement joins TRBV5-4 to TRBJ1-6; D may be TRBD1 (6 bases). The CDR3 runs to 16 residues. V lost 4 bases and J 5 bases, leaving 16 bases between the germline ends. Germline CDR1 reads SGHNT; CDR2 reads YYREEE (reference sequence).

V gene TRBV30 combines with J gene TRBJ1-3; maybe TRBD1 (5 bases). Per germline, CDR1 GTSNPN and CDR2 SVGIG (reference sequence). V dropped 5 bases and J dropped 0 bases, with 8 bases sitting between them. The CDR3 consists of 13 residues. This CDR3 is CAWDSLSGNTIYF. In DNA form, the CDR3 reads TGTGCCTGGGACAGCCTCTCTGGAAACACCATATATTTT. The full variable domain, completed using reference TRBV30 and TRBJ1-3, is SQTIHQWPATLVQPVGSPLSLECTVEGTSNPNLYWYRQAAGRGLQLLFYSVGIGQISSEVPQNLSASRPQDRQFILSSKKLLLSDSGFYLCAWDSLSGNTIYFGEGSWLTVV.